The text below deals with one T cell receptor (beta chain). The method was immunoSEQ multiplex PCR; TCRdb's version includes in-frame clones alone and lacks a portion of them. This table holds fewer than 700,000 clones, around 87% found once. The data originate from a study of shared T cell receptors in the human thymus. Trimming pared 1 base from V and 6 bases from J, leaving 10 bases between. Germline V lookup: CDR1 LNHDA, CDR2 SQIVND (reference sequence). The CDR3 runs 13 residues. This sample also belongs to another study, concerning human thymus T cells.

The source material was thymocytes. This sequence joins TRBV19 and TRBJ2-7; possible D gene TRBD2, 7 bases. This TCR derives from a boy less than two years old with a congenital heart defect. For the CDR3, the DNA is TGTGCCAGTAGTATAGCAGGGGAGGGCGAGCAGTACTTC. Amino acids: CASSIAGEGEQYF.